This TCR beta chain was found in a study of early T cells in non-severe SARS-CoV-2 infection. Study conclusions and caveats: Private and CD4 specificities were missed by VDJdb matching, skewed to anti-spike CD8.

One entry per CDR3 protein results from TCRdb running MiXCR on the 5' RACE reads. The table lists 86,000 or so distinct CDR3 sequences, more than 13% of them singletons. This clonotype was counted a few times. What it binds is not known. Trimming removed 7 bases from V and 4 bases from J, with 14 bases in between. The CDR3 is made up of 14 amino acids. Germline-derived CDR1 and CDR2 are MNHEY and SVGEGT. Sequencing was done on a sample of whole blood. The clonotype comes from an adult who was a healthcare worker with PCR-confirmed SARS-CoV-2 infection or an uninfected control (not recorded which). The rearrangement uses TRBV6-2 or TRBV6-3 and TRBJ1-5; tentative D call: TRBD1 (6 bases). The CDR3 sequence is CASTTGGANQPQHF. In nucleotides, the CDR3 is TGTGCCAGCACCACCGGGGGGGCGAATCAGCCCCAGCATTTT.